Below, one T cell receptor (beta chain) is given with its context. The antigen remains unidentified. These data originate in a study of graft-versus-host responses after intestinal transplantation. Measured with immunoSEQ multiplex PCR; TCRdb has only the in-frame clones, and not every one. Found here are 41,000 or so clones, roughly 95% of them singletons; the top ten hold about 0.55%. J was trimmed by 4 bases and V by 5 bases; bases with no gene match: 7. Germline CDR1 is KGHSH and CDR2 is LQKENI. This CDR3 comprises 16 residues. The receptor's source is a human donor who was the organ donor for an intestinal transplant. This chain joins TRBV18 and TRBJ2-3; 12 nucleotides agree with TRBD1. Specimen: unstimulated CD8+ T cells sorted from spleen or lymph node cells, collected before transplant. CDR3 region: CASSSSGTGGADTQYF. Written as DNA, the CDR3 is TGTGCCAGCTCATCCTCCGGGACAGGGGGCGCAGATACGCAGTATTTT.